The 31 T cell receptor beta chains below come from one sample, sequenced in a study of blood T cell repertoires in COVID-19. Assay used: immunoSEQ multiplex PCR; TCRdb lists only in-frame clones, some missing. The sample has a few hundred thousand clones; roughly 86% are singletons. Input material: peripheral blood. Receptors were obtained from a woman under 40 with COVID-19, enrolled during active disease.

V is TRBV29-1 and J is TRBJ2-3; 8 bases align to TRBD1. Germline-derived CDR1 and CDR2 are SQVTM and ANQGSEA. Trimming removed 2 bases from V and 4 bases from J; junction bases left unmatched: 2. The CDR3 is 13 amino acids. Here the CDR3 reads CSVERTGSDTQYF. CDR3 DNA: TGCAGCGTTGAACGGACAGGGTCAGATACGCAGTATTTT.

The V gene is TRBV5-1, the J gene TRBJ2-5; possibly TRBD2 for D (5 bases). CDR3 length: 16 amino acids. The germline V gene has CDR1 SGHRS and CDR2 YFSETQ. Trimming took 0 bases from V and 1 from J, leaving 13 bases between them. The CDR3 here is CASSLGAGGGQETQYF. In nucleotides, the CDR3 is TGCGCCAGCAGCTTGGGAGCTGGTGGAGGCCAAGAGACCCAGTACTTC. Full variable domain (outside the CDR3, taken from reference TRBV5-1 and TRBJ2-5): KAGVTQTPRYLIKTRGQQVTLSCSPISGHRSVSWYQQTPGQGLQFLFEYFSETQRNKGNFPGRFSGRQFSNSRSEMNVSTLELGDSALYLCASSLGAGGGQETQYFGPGTRLLVL.

This chain links TRBV28 with TRBJ1-1, with D maybe TRBD1 (5 bases). Germline CDR1 and CDR2: MDHEN and SYDVKM. Trimming took 3 bases from V and 7 from J, leaving 15 bases between them. This CDR3 contains 14 residues. The CDR3 is CASSFYGGTREAFF. CDR3 sequence (DNA): TGTGCCAGCAGTTTCTATGGGGGGACCCGTGAAGCTTTCTTT.

The chain carries TRBV24-1 and TRBJ2-7, with D possibly TRBD2 on 6 matching bases. The V gene's germline CDR1 is KGHDR and CDR2 SFDVKD. The CDR3 consists of 16 residues. The V end was cut by 4 bases, the J end by 2 bases, with 17 bases between. This CDR3 is CATSDPTGAGPYEQYF. The CDR3 DNA reads TGTGCCACCAGTGACCCGACCGGAGCGGGCCCCTACGAGCAGTACTTC.

This clone came up a few times. CDR3 nucleotide sequence: TGTGCCAGCAGCTCAACCGGGACAGTAACCTACGAGCAGTACTTC. Encoded protein: CASSSTGTVTYEQYF. V is TRBV11-2 and J is TRBJ2-7, with TRBD1 matching over 7 bases. Trimming cost V 4 bases and J 2 bases; bases outside gene matches: 8. The CDR3 length is 15 residues. Per germline, CDR1 SGHAT and CDR2 FQNNGV.

The V and J genes are TRBV7-2 and TRBJ2-4, with D possibly matching TRBD2 (5 bases). The CDR3 runs to 16 residues. Germline loops: CDR1 SGHTA, CDR2 FQGNSA. V gave up 5 bases and J gave up 1 base, with 15 bases separating them. The CDR3 reads CASSPDWLVAKNIQYF. In nucleotides, the CDR3 is TGTGCCAGCAGCCCGGACTGGTTAGTGGCCAAAAACATTCAGTACTTC.

The gene calls are TRBV30 and TRBJ2-7; 8 bases agree with TRBD1. There are 13 residues in the CDR3. CDR1 is GTSNPN, CDR2 SVGIG, per germline (reference sequence). The V gene end was trimmed by 4 bases and the J gene end by 3 bases; junction bases not matched to a gene: 5. The CDR3 protein is CAWTLTGVYEQYF. CDR3 sequence (DNA): TGTGCCTGGACCCTGACAGGGGTCTACGAGCAGTACTTC.

CDR3 protein: CASSNRGGEKLFF. CDR3 sequence (DNA): TGTGCCAGCAGTAACAGGGGTGGCGAAAAACTGTTTTTT. V is TRBV2 and J is TRBJ1-4, with 7 bases lining up with TRBD1. Germline CDR1 reads SNHLY; CDR2 reads FYNNEI. The length of the CDR3 is 13 residues. J gave up 8 bases and V 5 bases, and 5 bases lay outside the gene matches.

The chain uses TRBV28 and TRBJ2-3; 9 bases match TRBD1. V lost 10 bases and J lost 0; bases outside the gene matches: 11. Per germline, CDR1 MDHEN and CDR2 SYDVKM. The CDR3 loop spans 16 amino acids. The CDR3 DNA follows: TGTGCCACCAACCCACAGGGGGCCCCGAGCACAGATACGCAGTATTTT. Translated, it gives CATNPQGAPSTDTQYF.

The chain recombines TRBV5-5 with TRBJ2-5, with TRBD2 identical over 14 bases. Per germline, CDR1 SGHKS and CDR2 YYEKEE (reference sequence). V trimming: 0 bases; J trimming: 5 bases; junction bases outside the gene matches: 12. CDR3 length equals 19 residues. The CDR3 protein is CASSLVSTSGRVGVETQYF. The CDR3 nucleotides are TGTGCCAGCAGCTTGGTATCGACTAGCGGGAGGGTCGGGGTGGAGACCCAGTACTTC.

CDR3 protein: CASSSDRERRTYEQYF. CDR3 nucleotides: TGTGCCAGCAGTTCCGACAGGGAGAGAAGGACCTACGAGCAGTACTTC. The chain recombines TRBV6-2 or TRBV6-3 with TRBJ2-7; TRBD1 matches 7 bases. The CDR3 totals 16 residues. V was pared by 4 bases and J by 2 bases, with 11 bases of the junction left unmatched. In germline, CDR1 is MNHEY, CDR2 SVGEGT.

This chain links TRBV30 with TRBJ1-1, with 7 positions matching TRBD1. With V trimmed by 0 bases and J by 0 bases, 4 bases remained unmatched. Germline V gene data show CDR1 as GTSNPN and CDR2 as SVGIG (reference sequence). The CDR3 has 15 amino acids. The CDR3 DNA follows: TGTGCCTGGAGTGTACCAGGGGGAATGAACACTGAAGCTTTCTTT. The encoded protein is CAWSVPGGMNTEAFF.

Only one count was recorded for this clone. The V gene is TRBV6-2 or TRBV6-3, the J gene TRBJ2-3; D not certain. Trimming left V 5 bases short and J 5 bases short, with 14 bases between. Looked up from germline, CDR1 is MNHEY and CDR2 is SVGEGT. The CDR3 loop spans 14 amino acids. The CDR3 nucleotides read TGTGCCAGCAGTGACCCTGCCCCGGGAGATACGCAGTATTTT. It is translated as CASSDPAPGDTQYF.

The chain uses TRBV28 and TRBJ2-7; 10 nucleotides match TRBD2. In germline, CDR1 is MDHEN, CDR2 SYDVKM. Trimming took 4 bases from V and 2 from J; bases not matched to a gene: 5. The CDR3 has 15 amino acids. DNA for the CDR3: TGTGCCAGCAGTTCCTCTAGCGGGAGAGCCTACGAGCAGTACTTC. Translated, it gives CASSSSSGRAYEQYF.

This rearrangement joins TRBV2 to TRBJ2-3, with TRBD2 matching over 7 bases. The CDR3 totals 17 residues. Losses at the gene ends were 7 bases for V and 2 bases for J; bases not matched to a gene: 15. The germline V gene has CDR1 SNHLY and CDR2 FYNNEI. CDR3 loop: CASNKYLAETHTDTQYF. The CDR3 nucleotides are TGTGCCAGCAATAAATACCTAGCGGAGACCCACACAGATACGCAGTATTTT.

As DNA, the CDR3 is TGTGCCAGCTCCAGCGGCAGATACAATGAGCAGTTCTTC. Its translation: CASSSGRYNEQFF. The gene calls are TRBV27 and TRBJ2-1, with D perhaps matching TRBD2 (5 bases). Germline V lookup: CDR1 MNHEY, CDR2 SMNVEV (reference sequence). CDR3 length equals 13 residues. Trimming cost V 8 bases and J 4 bases, with 12 bases left between them.

In this sample, this clone turned up a few times. V usage is TRBV10-1 and J usage is TRBJ1-4; 8 bases fit TRBD1. The J segment lost 3 bases and the V segment lost 5 bases, leaving 8 bases of the junction unmatched. CDR3 length: 16 amino acids. Germline V lookup: CDR1 WNHNN, CDR2 SYGVQD (reference sequence). The CDR3 coding sequence is TGCGCCAGCAGTACCGGGACAGGTTCTGCTAATGAAAAACTGTTTTTT. Translated: CASSTGTGSANEKLFF.

The V call is TRBV5-5, the J call TRBJ2-7; the D gene is possibly TRBD2 (5 bases). V lost 7 bases to trimming and J lost 4 bases, with 24 bases between them. Germline values: CDR1 SGHKS, CDR2 YYEKEE (reference sequence). This CDR3 contains 16 residues. CDR3: CASSSEPGMNLYEQYF. In nucleotides, the CDR3 is TGTGCCAGCTCCTCCGAGCCGGGGATGAATCTATACGAGCAGTACTTC.

The V call is TRBV1, the J call TRBJ2-5; the table assigns TRBD1, which was not confirmed against the DNA. TRBV1 is tagged as a pseudogene. The CDR3 extends over 13 amino acids. CDR3 protein: CTSSGDRQETQYF. DNA of the CDR3: TGCACCAGCAGCGGTGACAGGCAAGAGACCCAGTACTTC.

The rearrangement links TRBV4-1 to TRBJ1-2; possibly TRBD1 for D (6 bases). The CDR3 is 16 amino acids. The germline V gene has CDR1 MGHRA and CDR2 YSYEKL. Trimming shortened V by 2 bases and J by 8 bases, and 21 bases separated the two germline ends. The CDR3 loop is CASSQRPSQGIGGYTF. CDR3 nucleotides: TGCGCCAGCAGCCAACGCCCCTCACAGGGAATTGGCGGCTACACCTTC.

The chain recombines TRBV9 with TRBJ2-7; TRBD2 is a possible D gene (7 bases). The CDR3 extends over 15 amino acids. Germline assignment: CDR1 SGDLS and CDR2 YYNGEE. V lost 3 bases and J lost 2, with 15 bases in between. The CDR3, as DNA: TGTGCCAGCAGCGCCGGGGGGCTAGCACCCTACGAGCAGTACTTC. It specifies CASSAGGLAPYEQYF. Variable domain in full (rest from reference TRBV9 and TRBJ2-7): DSGVTQTPKHLITATGQRVTLRCSPRSGDLSVYWYQQSLDQGLQFLIQYYNGEERAKGNILERFSAQQFPDLHSELNLSSLELGDSALYFCASSAGGLAPYEQYFGPGTRLTVT.

This clone came up a few times. The chain carries TRBV9 and TRBJ2-2; no clear D. Trimming stripped 4 bases from V and 1 base from J, with 14 bases between. Germline CDR1 reads SGDLS; CDR2 reads YYNGEE. The CDR3 loop spans 16 amino acids. The CDR3 protein is CASSPLAVENTGELFF. The CDR3 DNA reads TGTGCCAGCAGCCCCCTGGCAGTTGAGAACACCGGGGAGCTGTTTTTT.

This clone occurred once. The same CDR3 can be traced to other DNA sequences in this sample. Written as DNA, the CDR3 is TGCAGCGTCTCCGGGGGAGATACGCAGTATTTT. Its translation is CSVSGGDTQYF. This chain joins TRBV29-1 and TRBJ2-3, with a possible D match to TRBD2 (6 bases). Between the trimmed V and J ends, which lost 6 bases and 5 bases, there was a span of 9 bases. Germline values: CDR1 SQVTM, CDR2 ANQGSEA. CDR3 length equals 11 residues.

This clone turned up a few times. The CDR3 protein is CASSFEGDTQYF. DNA of the CDR3: TGTGCCAGCAGCTTCGAGGGAGATACGCAGTATTTT. The V gene is TRBV7-9, the J gene TRBJ2-3, with D possibly being TRBD2 (5 bases). This CDR3 has 12 amino acids. Germline CDR1 SEHNR, CDR2 FQNEAQ (reference sequence). V was pared by 3 bases and J by 5 bases, with 6 bases between.

The V gene is TRBV12-3 or TRBV12-4, the J gene TRBJ2-1; D is unclear. V was trimmed by 2 bases and J by 7 bases, leaving 9 bases between them. This CDR3 comprises 13 residues. CDR3 in amino acids: CASSLTRLNEQFF. CDR3 nucleotides: TGTGCCAGCAGTTTAACCAGGCTAAATGAGCAGTTCTTC.

The V call is TRBV3-1 (or the pseudogene TRBV3-2), the J call TRBJ2-7; 14 bases fit TRBD2. The V and J ends lost 5 bases and 4 bases, in that order; junction bases with no gene match: 4. Germline V gene data show CDR1 as LGHDT and CDR2 as YNNKEL (reference sequence). The CDR3 has 15 residues. The CDR3 spells CASSEGLAGAYEQYF. CDR3 DNA sequence: TGTGCCAGCAGCGAGGGACTAGCGGGAGCATACGAGCAGTACTTC.

This clone appeared once. This chain uses TRBV5-4 with TRBJ2-5, with TRBD2 matching over 10 bases. The CDR3 contains 15 residues. Germline V lookup: CDR1 SGHNT, CDR2 YYREEE (reference sequence). V gave up 4 bases and J gave up 5 bases; unmatched junction bases: 8. CDR3 residues: CASSPGGLALETQYF. CDR3 nucleotides: TGTGCCAGCAGCCCGGGGGGACTAGCGTTGGAGACCCAGTACTTC.

V gene TRBV27 combines with J gene TRBJ2-1; the D gene is possibly TRBD1 (8 bases). V was trimmed by 5 bases and J by 7 bases, leaving 18 bases between them. CDR3 size: 15 residues. CDR1 is MNHEY and CDR2 is SMNVEV in the germline V gene (reference sequence). The CDR3 protein is CASSTRTGRGNEQFF. As DNA, the CDR3 is TGTGCCAGCAGTACCCGGACAGGGAGGGGGAATGAGCAGTTCTTC.

The chain employs TRBV15 and TRBJ2-5, with TRBD2 identical over 7 bases. The germline gives CDR1 LNHNV, CDR2 YYDKDF (reference sequence). The CDR3 runs to 17 residues. The trim removed 0 bases at V and 3 bases at J, leaving 10 bases unmatched. CDR3: CATSREKFGGGEETQYF. Written as DNA, the CDR3 is TGTGCCACCAGCAGAGAAAAGTTTGGGGGAGGGGAAGAGACCCAGTACTTC. The whole variable domain, remainder taken from reference TRBV15 and TRBJ2-5, is DAMVIQNPRYQVTQFGKPVTLSCSQTLNHNVMYWYQQKSSQAPKLLFHYYDKDFNNEADTPDNFQSRRPNTSFCFLDIRSPGLGDTAMYLCATSREKFGGGEETQYFGPGTRLLVL.

The V and J genes are TRBV21-1 and TRBJ2-5; TRBD2 was called by the table and not checked on the DNA. TRBV21-1 is an annotated pseudogene. The CDR3 length is 17 residues. The CDR3 protein is CASSTGLAGGGEETQYF. The CDR3 coding sequence is TGTGCCAGCAGCACGGGGCTAGCGGGAGGTGGGGAAGAGACCCAGTACTTC.

The chain recombines TRBV15 with TRBJ2-7; D is unclear. Germline V CDR1 and CDR2: LNHNV, YYDKDF (reference sequence). V gave up 0 bases and J gave up 2 bases, with 8 bases separating them. CDR3 length: 14 residues. The CDR3 bases are TGTGCCACCAGCAGAGAAAGCCGAGCCTACGAGCAGTACTTC. This gives the protein CATSRESRAYEQYF.